The present entry profiles one T cell receptor beta chain with its context. Its antigen is unidentified. CDR1 MNHEY and CDR2 SMNVEV come from the germline V gene (reference sequence). With 8 bases removed from V and 2 bases from J, the gap between germline ends came to 18 bases. The CDR3 sequence is 15 residues long. The PCR was carried out with 60 Vbeta primers and 13 Jbeta primers. Data came from immunoSEQ multiplex PCR; TCRdb stores just in-frame clones and leaves some out. Here the sample spans roughly 180,000 clones, roughly 86% being singletons. The sample belongs to a study of cytomegalovirus exposure and HLA in healthy donors. General study points: Later genetic work tied a missense DCLRE1C variant to beta-chain V and J trimming. CMV serostatus was the only immune exposure information that was available. Most TCR sequences were uncommon, yet certain public TCRs appeared in many donors.

This TCR came from a girl aged 5 to 17 in good health and CMV-seropositive. The J gene is TRBJ1-1, the V gene TRBV27; no firm D call. Material: PBMCs. The CDR3 loop reads CASALGRSINTEAFF. CDR3 DNA: TGTGCCAGCGCACTAGGACGGAGTATTAACACTGAAGCTTTCTTT.